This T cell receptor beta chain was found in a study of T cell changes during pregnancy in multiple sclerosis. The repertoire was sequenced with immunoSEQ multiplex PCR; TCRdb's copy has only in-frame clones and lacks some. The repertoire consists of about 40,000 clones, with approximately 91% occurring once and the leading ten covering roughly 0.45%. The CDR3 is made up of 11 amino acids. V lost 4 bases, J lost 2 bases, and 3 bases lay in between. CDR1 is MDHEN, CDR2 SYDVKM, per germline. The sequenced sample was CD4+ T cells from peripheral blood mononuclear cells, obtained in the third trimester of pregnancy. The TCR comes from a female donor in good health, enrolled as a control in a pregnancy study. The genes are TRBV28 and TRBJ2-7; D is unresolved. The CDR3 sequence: CASSSTYEQYF. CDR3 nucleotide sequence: TGTGCCAGCAGTTCTACCTACGAGCAGTACTTC.